These T cell receptor beta chains were read from a single sample in a study of shared clonotypes between healthy human individuals. Produced via immunoSEQ multiplex PCR; TCRdb's table is partial and in-frame only. The table has about 470,000 clones, roughly 77% seen once. Source material: PBMCs. These receptors all come from a woman aged 35 to 49 in good health. Some clones in this sample may be carry-over from other donors' samples. CDR3s leave out the opening cysteine and the closing phenylalanine or tryptophan. Each record gives: J gene, V gene, CDR3 protein.

J: TRBJ2-7
V: TRBV11-1
CDR3: ASSPRQGTTYEQY

J: TRBJ1-5
V: TRBV28
CDR3: ASSSGGNQPQH

J: TRBJ1-5
V: TRBV6-1
CDR3: ASSGLGSGVNQPQH

J: TRBJ2-1
V: TRBV5-1
CDR3: ASSLAPHNEQF

J: TRBJ1-1
V: TRBV2
CDR3: ASGWGGTEAF

J: TRBJ2-1
V: TRBV7-2
CDR3: ASSLINGYNEQF

J: TRBJ2-3
V: TRBV11-2
CDR3: ASSLDWTGQY

J: TRBJ2-1
V: TRBV27
CDR3: ASSLSSGSGNEQF

J: TRBJ2-7
V: TRBV18
CDR3: ASSPVTGDLLGEQY

J: TRBJ2-2
V: TRBV11-2
CDR3: ASSLFSGGFTGELF

J: TRBJ2-6
V: TRBV4-3
CDR3: ASSQERGLGANVLT

J: TRBJ2-7
V: TRBV28
CDR3: ASSPPTGNGYEQY

J: TRBJ2-6
V: TRBV7-2
CDR3: ASTQTGGSSGANVLT

J: TRBJ2-2
V: TRBV25-1
CDR3: ASSEISRATGELF

J: TRBJ2-2
V: TRBV7-6
CDR3: ASSRRPGLAGGYANTGELF

J: TRBJ2-1
V: TRBV13
CDR3: ASSLMGNEQF

J: TRBJ1-3
V: TRBV14
CDR3: ASSRGQGFTGNTIY

J: TRBJ2-7
V: TRBV18
CDR3: ASSPGTDSYEQY

J: TRBJ1-3
V: TRBV10-3
CDR3: AISEAGNTIY

J: TRBJ1-3
V: TRBV5-6
CDR3: ASSWDRNTIY

J: TRBJ2-7
V: TRBV10-2
CDR3: ASSELDRGIEQY

J: TRBJ2-7
V: TRBV6-6
CDR3: ASGSAYEQY

J: TRBJ2-7
V: TRBV7-8
CDR3: ASSLGTSGRIFYEQY

J: TRBJ2-1
V: TRBV28
CDR3: ASNFLSGASEQF

J: TRBJ2-1
V: TRBV11-2
CDR3: ASSFTRTYNEQF

J: TRBJ1-4
V: TRBV25-1
CDR3: ASSESPGGTNEKLF

J: TRBJ2-7
V: TRBV4-1
CDR3: ASSQDLRPSGHEQY

J: TRBJ1-1
V: TRBV19
CDR3: ASRDRVNTEAF

J: TRBJ1-1
V: TRBV4-3
CDR3: ASSQTGSPEAF

J: TRBJ2-7
V: TRBV28
CDR3: ASSSPGQENEQY

J: TRBJ1-1
V: TRBV14
CDR3: ASSREGGTEAF

J: TRBJ1-4
V: TRBV7-9
CDR3: ASSLARTDSNEKLF

J: TRBJ1-2
V: TRBV10-3
CDR3: AISDRGTDGYT

J: NA
V: TRBV6-5
CDR3: ASSYVRQAYEQY

J: TRBJ2-3
V: TRBV29-1
CDR3: SVIKIAGSTDTQY

J: TRBJ2-3
V: TRBV4-3
CDR3: ASSQSGRGDTQY

J: TRBJ2-7
V: TRBV5-1
CDR3: ASSYHYEQY

J: TRBJ2-1
V: TRBV11-3
CDR3: ASSSLRGTSGSYNEQF

J: TRBJ2-3
V: TRBV5-1
CDR3: ASSLIAGATDTQY

J: TRBJ2-5
V: TRBV11-1
CDR3: ASMGLREETQY

J: TRBJ1-5
V: TRBV6-6
CDR3: ASSYSGSRRLQPQH

J: TRBJ1-5
V: TRBV7-8
CDR3: ASSLVTGQIPYQPQH

J: TRBJ2-1
V: TRBV11-2
CDR3: ASSFSRDNEQF

J: TRBJ1-6
V: TRBV27
CDR3: ASSLVRDRGYNSPLH

J: TRBJ2-1
V: TRBV18
CDR3: ASSRAAGNEQF

J: TRBJ2-7
V: TRBV29-1
CDR3: SVQETYEQY

J: TRBJ2-1
V: TRBV4-2
CDR3: ASSQDPRLAAYYNEQF

J: TRBJ2-5
V: TRBV2
CDR3: ASSSLAGGPGETQY

J: TRBJ2-1
V: TRBV20-1
CDR3: SAKQNNEQF